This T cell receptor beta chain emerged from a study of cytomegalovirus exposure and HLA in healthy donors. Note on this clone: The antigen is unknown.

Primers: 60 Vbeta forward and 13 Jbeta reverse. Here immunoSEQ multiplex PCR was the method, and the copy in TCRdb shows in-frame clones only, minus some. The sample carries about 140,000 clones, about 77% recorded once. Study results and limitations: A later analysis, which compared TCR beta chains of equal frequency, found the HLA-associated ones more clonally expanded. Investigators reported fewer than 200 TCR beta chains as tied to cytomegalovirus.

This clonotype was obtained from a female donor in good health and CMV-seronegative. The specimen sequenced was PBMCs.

In DNA, the CDR3 is TGTGCCATCTCAGGGTACCATGAGCAGTTCTTC. Amino acids: CAISGYHEQFF. The V and J genes are TRBV6-4 and TRBJ2-1; D possibly corresponds to TRBD1 (5 bases). The CDR3 is made up of 11 amino acids. V lost 10 bases to trimming and J lost 8 bases, with 12 bases between them. The germline V gene encodes CDR1 MRHNA and CDR2 SNTAGT.